This passage covers 9 T cell receptor beta chains from one sample sequenced in a study of blood T cell repertoires in COVID-19 (dated by TCRdb to the early 2020s). The library was generated by the immunoSEQ multiplex PCR assay. Sourced from immuneACCESS, this table was stored by TCRdb with only in-frame sequences that have V and J called. A share of the clones is absent; for the studies checked, an unresolved V gene accounts for under half, and the remainder has no known explanation. The sample table lists about 240,000 clones, more than 85% of them with a count of one. 9.5% to 13% of the sample is taken by the ten largest. Sequenced sample: peripheral blood. The receptors come from a woman in her forties or fifties with COVID-19, enrolled during active disease.

This chain links TRBV27 with TRBJ2-6, with TRBD1 as a possible D gene (6 bases). Trimming took 5 bases from V and 0 from J, leaving 14 bases between them. Germline V gene sequence: CDR1 MNHEY, CDR2 SMNVEV (reference sequence). The CDR3 extends over 17 amino acids. The CDR3 region is CASSPRQAISGANVLTF. The DNA of the CDR3 is TGTGCCAGCAGTCCGAGACAGGCCATCTCTGGGGCCAACGTCCTGACTTTC. Together with reference TRBV27 and TRBJ2-6, the CDR3 gives the full variable domain: EAQVTQNPRYLITVTGKKLTVTCSQNMNHEYMSWYRQDPGLGLRQIYYSMNVEVTDKGDVPEGYKVSRKEKRNFPLILESPSPNQTSLYFCASSPRQAISGANVLTFGAGSRLTVL.

V gene TRBV19 combines with J gene TRBJ1-5; TRBD1 matches at 9 bases. Per the germline V gene, CDR1 is LNHDA and CDR2 is SQIVND (reference sequence). The trim removed 6 bases at V and 1 base at J, leaving 7 bases unmatched. The length of the CDR3 is 16 residues. CDR3 nucleotides: TGTGCCAGTAGCATACAGGGGGCGCTGAGCAATCAGCCCCAGCATTTT. Its protein is CASSIQGALSNQPQHF.

This chain connects TRBV3-1 (or the pseudogene TRBV3-2) to TRBJ1-6; 7 bases line up with TRBD1. Germline CDR1 is LGHDT and CDR2 is YNNKEL (reference sequence). Trimming took 2 bases from V and 7 from J; bases not matched to a gene: 8. The CDR3 sequence is 16 residues long. This CDR3 is CASSQPRQGKNSPLHF. The CDR3 nucleotides read TGTGCCAGCAGCCAACCGCGACAGGGAAAAAATTCACCCCTCCACTTT.

This chain uses TRBV27 with TRBJ1-1, with no clear D. Germline V gene lookup returns CDR1 MNHEY and CDR2 SMNVEV (reference sequence). This CDR3 has 12 residues. Trimming stripped 3 bases from V and 7 bases from J, with 9 bases between. CDR3 protein: CASSFPTGEAFF. CDR3 in DNA: TGTGCCAGCAGTTTCCCAACCGGTGAAGCTTTCTTT.

The chain recombines TRBV6-6 with TRBJ2-7, with TRBD1 matching over 9 bases. Germline V CDR1 and CDR2: MNHNY, SVGAGI (reference sequence). The junction had 15 bases not matched to a gene; V was cut back by 7 bases and J by 5 bases. The CDR3 sequence is 16 residues long. CDR3 in amino acids: CASTPGQGSGTHEQYF. The CDR3 DNA is TGTGCCAGCACCCCGGGACAGGGATCAGGTACACACGAGCAGTACTTC.

CDR3 amino acids: CASSLSLAGGNEQFF. The DNA of the CDR3 is TGTGCCAGCAGCCTCTCACTAGCGGGAGGGAATGAGCAGTTCTTC. The chain carries TRBV14 and TRBJ2-1; 13 bases agree with TRBD2. From germline, CDR1 is SGHDN and CDR2 FVKESK. The CDR3 has 15 amino acids. The junction had 4 bases not matched to a gene; V was cut back by 4 bases and J by 7 bases.

The chain recombines TRBV19 with TRBJ1-1; 8 positions agree with TRBD1. V dropped 2 bases and J dropped 6; count of bases not matched to a gene: 11. The CDR3 extends over 16 amino acids. Germline CDR1 LNHDA, CDR2 SQIVND (reference sequence). CDR3 sequence: CASSITGGASRAEAFF. DNA of the CDR3: TGTGCCAGTAGTATAACAGGGGGGGCCTCTCGCGCTGAAGCTTTCTTT.

The CDR3 protein is CASSLLQNSYNEQFF. CDR3 DNA sequence: TGTGCCAGCAGTCTACTCCAAAACTCCTACAATGAGCAGTTCTTC. The chain links TRBV27 to TRBJ2-1; no clear D. Per the germline V gene, CDR1 is MNHEY and CDR2 is SMNVEV (reference sequence). The CDR3 covers 15 residues. Trimming shortened V by 5 bases and J by 0 bases, and 11 bases separated the two germline ends.

The chain couples TRBV9 to TRBJ1-2; D is unclear. Germline-derived CDR1 and CDR2 are SGDLS and YYNGEE. The CDR3 totals 15 residues. Trimming pared 3 bases from V and 6 bases from J, leaving 18 bases between. The CDR3 is CASSAGSEEDHGYTF. CDR3 coding DNA: TGTGCCAGCAGCGCTGGTTCTGAGGAGGATCATGGCTACACCTTC. Together with reference TRBV9 and TRBJ1-2, the CDR3 gives the full variable domain: DSGVTQTPKHLITATGQRVTLRCSPRSGDLSVYWYQQSLDQGLQFLIQYYNGEERAKGNILERFSAQQFPDLHSELNLSSLELGDSALYFCASSAGSEEDHGYTFGSGTRLTVV.